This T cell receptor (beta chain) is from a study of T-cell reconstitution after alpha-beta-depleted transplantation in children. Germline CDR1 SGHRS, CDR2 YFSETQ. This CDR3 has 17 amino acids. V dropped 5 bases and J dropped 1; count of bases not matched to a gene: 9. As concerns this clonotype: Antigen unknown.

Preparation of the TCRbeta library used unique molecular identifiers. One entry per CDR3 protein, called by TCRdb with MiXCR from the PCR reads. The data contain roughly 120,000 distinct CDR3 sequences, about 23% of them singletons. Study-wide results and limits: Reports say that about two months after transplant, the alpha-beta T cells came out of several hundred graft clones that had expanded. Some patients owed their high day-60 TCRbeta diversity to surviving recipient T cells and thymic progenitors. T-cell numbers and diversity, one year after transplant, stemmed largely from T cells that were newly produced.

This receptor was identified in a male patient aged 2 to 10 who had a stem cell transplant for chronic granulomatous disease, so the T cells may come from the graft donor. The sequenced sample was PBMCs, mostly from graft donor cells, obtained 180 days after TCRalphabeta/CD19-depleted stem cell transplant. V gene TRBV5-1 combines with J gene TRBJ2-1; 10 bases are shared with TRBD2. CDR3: CASSWSSGSPSYNEQFF. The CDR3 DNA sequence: TGCGCCAGCAGTTGGTCTAGCGGGAGCCCGTCCTACAATGAGCAGTTCTTC.